This TCR beta chain emerged from a study of shared clonotypes between healthy human individuals (dated by TCRdb to the early 2020s). The study in broad terms: The cohort comprised a couple of women and a few men aged 18 to 49 years. Each donor's leukapheresis produced roughly between roughly 0.85 and 9.5 billion PBMCs. Blood TCR repertoires of roughly five healthy adults were deeply sequenced to estimate repertoire size and the extent of clonotype sharing between individuals. To increase sequencing depth and limit assay-specific biases, TCR repertoire library preparation and sequencing were carried out by different laboratories using diverse techniques. Per donor, three plates each were used for CD4 naive and CD4 memory, two for CD8 naive, and one for CD8 memory.

From the germline V gene, CDR1 is SGHTA and CDR2 is FQGTGA. The CDR3, cysteine through phenylalanine, is 12 amino acids long. Only the CDR3 part of the read is kept: 36 bases, read in frame from the first base. The germline V and J ends show losses of 5 bases and 10 bases respectively, and no gene match explains 5 bases of the junction. The research as a whole found: Pairwise subsampling indicated that sequencing depth was expected to affect the degree of clonotype sharing among donors. Only blood was sampled, and tissue TCR repertoires likely differ from those in blood. When several donors were compared, the shared fraction of clonotypes was about 5% for naive CD4, around 3.6% for naive CD8, about 2.4% for memory CD4, and less than 0.5% for memory CD8. Because the study included a small number of donors, the genetic and exposure-history diversity represented was limited. Clonotypes shared by all four sorted-subset donors showed higher generation probabilities than non-shared clonotypes. Naive subsets generally had larger estimated clonotype richness than memory subsets did. Even with the large sequencing depth, rarefaction of the sorted-subset datasets indicated that sequencing was incomplete.

TCR CDR3 regions were amplified from genomic DNA by multiplex PCR using the deep immunoSEQ assay. Genomic DNA extracted from each cell subset was distributed evenly over all wells of several immunoSEQ 96-well plates, and each plate served as one replicate. For sorted subsets, each replicate PCR was loaded with 200 ng genomic DNA, equivalent to roughly 30,000 T cell genomes. Purified libraries were quantified with a Qubit 3.0 fluorometer, sized on a Bioanalyzer 2100, and re-quantified with the KAPA Library Quantification kit. Every immunoSEQ 96-well plate was sequenced on a dedicated single-read 150-cycle Illumina NextSeq 550 flow cell. Under the source paper's analysis protocol: Because only junctional sequences without quality scores were contained in the immunoSEQ output, filtering matching that applied to full-length reads could not be performed. To assign V/J genes and CDR3, sequences were annotated using PyIR, a Python wrapper for IgBLAST v1.9, with IMGT germline references. Any read was removed if the V/J assignment was weak (E-value above 1e-6), the CDR3 was missing, or the read contained stop codons, out-of-frame junctions, or ambiguous translated residues. V3J clonotypes were defined as sequences sharing the same inferred V gene, J gene, and CDR3 amino acid sequence. Percentage overlap between repertoires was computed as shared unique clonotypes divided by the size of the smaller repertoire. Three approaches were used to assess repertoire richness: RTK rarefaction, the Chao1 estimator, and Recon v2.1 estimates of unobserved clonotypes. Generation probabilities for all TCRbeta clonotypes obtained by the gDNA method from a handful of donors were computed using OLGA. The table was pulled from immuneACCESS by TCRdb, which kept in-frame rearrangements only. Such tables lose some clones; where checked, under half of the loss comes from unresolved V genes, and the rest has no known cause. V and J calls and clone size are copied from that table; D and trimming were computed from the DNA. The sample table shows about 2 million clones, and over 85% are seen once. The ten largest account for around 0.13% of the sample.

The donors were healthy, HIV-negative adults with no recently reported acute infections or vaccinations. Every donor was a Caucasian adult living in Nashville, Tennessee, USA. CD4+ T cells were enriched by magnetic negative selection; naive cells were then positively selected on CD45RA, and the negative fraction formed the memory subset. Blood was collected by leukapheresis, and PBMCs were isolated by Ficoll-Histopaque density gradient centrifugation and then cryopreserved in liquid nitrogen vapor phase. Purity and quantity of every magnetically sorted T cell population were checked by analytical flow cytometry. From each sorted fraction, genomic DNA was isolated and quantified by UV absorbance on a Nanodrop 2000c. As to this clone: No cognate antigen has been identified for it. Nothing much larger sits one base from this clone, and base qualities are not available.

The sample consisted of naive CD4+ T cells sorted from blood. Sample cell subset or site, as interpreted from the label and publication: CD45RA+ positively selected. The receptor was derived from a man aged 18 to 29 in good health. The chain uses TRBV7-3 and TRBJ2-3; the central 8 bases match TRBD1. The CDR3 region has the sequence CASSVDRGSQYF. The nucleotide sequence reads as follows: TGTGCCAGCAGCGTAGACAGGGGATCGCAGTATTTT.